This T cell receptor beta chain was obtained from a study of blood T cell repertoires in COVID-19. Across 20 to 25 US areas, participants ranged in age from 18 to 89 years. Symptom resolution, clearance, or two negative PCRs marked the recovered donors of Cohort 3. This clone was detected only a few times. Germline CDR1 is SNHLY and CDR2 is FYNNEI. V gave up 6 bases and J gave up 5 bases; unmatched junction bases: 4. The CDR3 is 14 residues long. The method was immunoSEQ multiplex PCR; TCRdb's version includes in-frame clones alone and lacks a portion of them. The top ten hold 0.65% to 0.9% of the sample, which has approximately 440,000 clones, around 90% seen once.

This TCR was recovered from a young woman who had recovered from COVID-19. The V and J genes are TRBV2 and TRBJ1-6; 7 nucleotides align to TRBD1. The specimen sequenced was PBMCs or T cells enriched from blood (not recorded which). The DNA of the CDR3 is TGTGCCAGCAGAGACAGGGACCATAATTCACCCCTCCACTTT. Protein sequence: CASRDRDHNSPLHF.